These 29 T cell receptor beta chains originate from one sample sequenced in a study of CD4 T cells in relation to SARS-CoV-2 and coronaviruses. The assay was immunoSEQ multiplex PCR, and TCRdb's table has in-frame clones only and misses some. The sample holds 68,000 or so clones, 85% to 95% seen once. Unexposed donor CD4+ T cells date from about 2011-2019, before the COVID-19 pandemic. The sequenced sample consisted of naive CD4+ T cells from PBMCs. The subset here: naive CD4+ T cells isolated by negative enrichment. The origin of the receptors is a human donor in good health.

The chain combines TRBV6-1 with TRBJ2-7; D unresolved. Germline loops: CDR1 MNHNS, CDR2 SASEGT. Trimming stripped 3 bases from V and 1 base from J, with 10 bases between. The CDR3 sequence is 14 residues long. The CDR3 loop is CASSDRVGSYEQYF. Written as DNA, the CDR3 is TGTGCCAGCAGTGATAGGGTGGGTTCCTACGAGCAGTACTTC.

The chain joins TRBV3-1 (or the pseudogene TRBV3-2) to TRBJ1-1; TRBD1 is a possible D gene (5 bases). V gave up 4 bases and J gave up 1 base, with 13 bases separating them. Looked up from germline, CDR1 is LGHDT and CDR2 is YNNKEL (reference sequence). This CDR3 is 15 amino acids long. The CDR3, as DNA: TGTGCCAGCAGCCCAGACAGCTGGGGGAACACTGAAGCTTTCTTT. Its protein is CASSPDSWGNTEAFF.

The rearrangement links TRBV6-5 to TRBJ2-7; 7 positions agree with TRBD2. Trimming took 7 bases from V and 0 from J; bases not matched to a gene: 9. Germline assignment: CDR1 MNHEY and CDR2 SVGAGI. CDR3 length: 15 amino acids. For the CDR3, the DNA is TGTGCCAGCATTTGGGGGGGAGGGGTCTCCTACGAGCAGTACTTC. Its protein product is CASIWGGGVSYEQYF.

The chain couples TRBV5-1 to TRBJ2-2; 7 bases align to TRBD1. The CDR3 is 15 residues long. V was pared by 4 bases and J by 2 bases, with 5 bases of the junction left unmatched. CDR1 is SGHRS and CDR2 is YFSETQ in the germline V gene. The CDR3 DNA reads as TGCGCCAGCAGCGCCGGGACAGCTAACACCGGGGAGCTGTTTTTT. Encoded protein: CASSAGTANTGELFF.

The V and J genes are TRBV4-3 and TRBJ1-3; TRBD1 matches 9 bases. The CDR3 consists of 14 residues. Trimming at V came to 4 bases and at J to 8 bases, leaving 6 bases not matched to a gene. Germline values: CDR1 LGHNA, CDR2 YSLEER. The CDR3 is CASSPTTGGDTIYF. The CDR3, as DNA: TGCGCCAGCAGCCCTACGACAGGGGGAGACACCATATATTTT.

This chain joins TRBV5-4 and TRBJ1-1; 7 bases line up with TRBD1. The germline gives CDR1 SGHNT, CDR2 YYREEE (reference sequence). The CDR3 contains 13 residues. J gave up 4 bases and V 0 bases, and 0 bases lay outside the gene matches. The CDR3 nucleotides read TGTGCCAGCAGCTTGGACAGGGGCACTGAAGCTTTCTTT. This codes for CASSLDRGTEAFF.

This clone has just one count. V usage is TRBV6-2 or TRBV6-3 and J usage is TRBJ2-3, with 12 bases identical to TRBD2. CDR3 length: 14 amino acids. J was trimmed by 6 bases and V by 6 bases; bases with no gene match: 4. The germline CDR1 and CDR2 sequences are MNHEY and SVGEGT. The CDR3 reads CASSLAGGRDTQYF. The CDR3 nucleotides read TGTGCCAGCAGCCTAGCGGGGGGGCGGGATACGCAGTATTTT.

This rearrangement joins TRBV9 to TRBJ2-7; TRBD1 matches 8 bases. Per germline, CDR1 SGDLS and CDR2 YYNGEE. The CDR3 is 14 residues long. Trimming at V came to 4 bases and at J to 2 bases, leaving 5 bases not matched to a gene. The CDR3 here is CASSPGTGPYEQYF. The CDR3 coding sequence is TGTGCCAGCAGCCCTGGGACAGGCCCCTACGAGCAGTACTTC.

In its sample, this clone was seen a few times. The V gene is TRBV28, the J gene TRBJ2-2, with 12 bases lining up with TRBD2. This CDR3 comprises 15 residues. V was pared by 6 bases and J by 7 bases, with 6 bases of the junction left unmatched. Per germline, CDR1 MDHEN and CDR2 SYDVKM. The CDR3 here is CASRTPSGGVGELFF. In DNA form, the CDR3 reads TGTGCCAGCAGAACCCCTAGCGGGGGGGTCGGGGAGCTGTTTTTT.

This rearrangement joins TRBV7-2 to TRBJ1-5; unclear D gene. This CDR3 has 15 amino acids. Per the germline V gene, CDR1 is SGHTA and CDR2 is FQGNSA. Trimming took 5 bases from V and 1 from J, leaving 12 bases between them. DNA of the CDR3: TGTGCCAGCAGCATAGTCGGAGGGAGCAATCAGCCCCAGCATTTT. This translates into CASSIVGGSNQPQHF.

CDR3 amino acids: CASKGTKVTDTQYF. CDR3 DNA sequence: TGTGCCAGCAAAGGGACTAAGGTCACAGATACGCAGTATTTT. The chain has TRBV9 and TRBJ2-3; TRBD2 matches 7 bases. Germline V lookup: CDR1 SGDLS, CDR2 YYNGEE. V dropped 6 bases and J dropped 2; count of bases not matched to a gene: 6. The CDR3 is 14 residues long.

This rearrangement joins TRBV6-5 to TRBJ1-2, with a weak D call TRBD1 (6 bases). V shed 8 bases and J shed 0 bases, with 16 bases lying between them. Germline assignment: CDR1 MNHEY and CDR2 SVGAGI. This CDR3 region has 15 residues. In DNA form, the CDR3 reads TGTGCCAGCTGCCTAGTGGACAGCACTAACTATGGCTACACCTTC. Protein product: CASCLVDSTNYGYTF.

V and J are TRBV5-1 and TRBJ1-1, with 8 bases aligning to TRBD1. The germline V gene has CDR1 SGHRS and CDR2 YFSETQ. The CDR3 has 17 residues. The V gene end was trimmed by 0 bases and the J gene end by 3 bases; junction bases not matched to a gene: 10. CDR3 protein: CASSLGGQVRVDTEAFF. The CDR3 DNA is TGCGCCAGCAGCTTGGGGGGACAGGTCCGAGTGGACACTGAAGCTTTCTTT.

V and J are TRBV19 and TRBJ1-5; D is perhaps TRBD1 (5 bases). The CDR3 sequence is 16 residues long. V lost 7 bases to trimming and J lost 5 bases, with 21 bases between them. The V gene's germline CDR1 is LNHDA and CDR2 SQIVND (reference sequence). The CDR3 region has the DNA TGTGCCAGTACCCAAGTTTGGCAGGGAGGGGATCAGCCCCAGCATTTT. Translation: CASTQVWQGGDQPQHF.

This clone is a singleton in its sample. The chain employs TRBV5-6 and TRBJ2-7, with 10 nucleotides matching TRBD1. V lost 0 bases and J lost 1; bases outside the gene matches: 1. From germline, CDR1 is SGHDT and CDR2 YYEEEE. The CDR3 is 15 residues long. The CDR3 sequence: CASSLEGQGSYEQYF. The CDR3 nucleotides read TGTGCCAGCAGCTTGGAGGGACAGGGGTCCTACGAGCAGTACTTC. The full variable domain, in which reference TRBV5-6 and TRBJ2-7 provide the parts outside the CDR3, is DAGVTQSPTHLIKTRGQQVTLRCSPKSGHDTVSWYQQALGQGPQFIFQYYEEEERQRGNFPDRFSGHQFPNYSSELNVNALLLGDSALYLCASSLEGQGSYEQYFGPGTRLTVT.

The chain recombines TRBV10-1 with TRBJ1-1, with D unresolved. This CDR3 comprises 12 residues. Germline assignment: CDR1 WNHNN and CDR2 SYGVQD (reference sequence). The V end lost 1 base, the J end lost 0 bases, and 0 bases lay between the germline ends. This CDR3 is CASSELNTEAFF. CDR3 in DNA: TGCGCCAGCAGTGAGTTGAACACTGAAGCTTTCTTT.

This clone was picked up a small number of times. The genes are TRBV27 and TRBJ1-2, with 7 bases identical to TRBD1. The CDR3 sequence is 16 residues long. V was pared by 2 bases and J by 7 bases, with 13 bases of the junction left unmatched. Per germline, CDR1 MNHEY and CDR2 SMNVEV (reference sequence). The DNA of the CDR3 is TGTGCCAGCAGTTTAAAGACGACAGGGAACGAACTTGGCTACACCTTC. Protein: CASSLKTTGNELGYTF.

The V gene is TRBV24-1, the J gene TRBJ2-3; D gene uncertain. The CDR3 covers 15 residues. Deletions cut 4 bases from V and 5 bases from J, with 15 bases between. Per the germline V gene, CDR1 is KGHDR and CDR2 is SFDVKD. The CDR3 nucleotides are TGTGCCACCAGTGAGGGTACTGGAGATTTAGATACGCAGTATTTT. Residues: CATSEGTGDLDTQYF.

The rearrangement joins TRBV18 to TRBJ2-5; 16 nucleotides align to TRBD2. With V trimmed by 1 base and J by 2 bases, 1 base remained unmatched. This CDR3 is built from 17 residues. Germline V CDR1 and CDR2: KGHSH, LQKENI. The CDR3 DNA reads TGTGCCAGCTCACCACGGGGACTAGCGGGAGGGCAAGAGACCCAGTACTTC. Its protein product is CASSPRGLAGGQETQYF.

V gene TRBV3-1 (or the pseudogene TRBV3-2) combines with J gene TRBJ2-1; no definite D call. The V end was cut by 1 base, the J end by 10 bases, with 8 bases between. There are 12 residues in the CDR3. The germline gives CDR1 LGHDT, CDR2 YNNKEL (reference sequence). For the CDR3, the DNA is TGTGCCAGCAGCCAAGCTTCTATCGAGCAGTTCTTC. As protein: CASSQASIEQFF.

The rearrangement joins TRBV6-5 to TRBJ1-1; 8 bases match TRBD1. CDR3 length: 13 amino acids. The V gene's germline CDR1 is MNHEY and CDR2 SVGAGI. Trimming at V came to 0 bases and at J to 10 bases, leaving 4 bases not matched to a gene. CDR3 coding DNA: TGTGCCAGCAGTTACTCGGACAGGGAAGCAGCTTTCTTT. Amino acids: CASSYSDREAAFF.

In this sample, this clone turned up once. The chain has TRBV5-1 and TRBJ2-3; D gene unclear. This CDR3 spans 13 amino acids. The V and J ends lost 2 bases and 3 bases respectively, with 7 bases between them. Germline V gene lookup returns CDR1 SGHRS and CDR2 YFSETQ. The CDR3, as DNA: TGCGCCAGCAGCTTATGGGCTACAGATACGCAGTATTTT. Amino acids: CASSLWATDTQYF.

V and J are TRBV6-5 and TRBJ2-1, with 9 bases that match TRBD1. CDR1 and CDR2 from the germline V gene are MNHEY and SVGAGI. The CDR3 is 15 residues long. V lost 5 bases, J lost 5 bases, and 7 bases stayed unmatched. CDR3 sequence (DNA): TGTGCCAGCAGTAAACCGGGACAGGGTCACAATGAGCAGTTCTTC. Amino acid sequence: CASSKPGQGHNEQFF.

V usage is TRBV7-9 and J usage is TRBJ1-2; 9 bases line up with TRBD1. CDR3 length: 14 amino acids. Germline CDR1 is SEHNR and CDR2 is FQNEAQ (reference sequence). The J segment lost 6 bases and the V segment lost 5 bases, leaving 7 bases of the junction unmatched. CDR3 sequence reads: CASSVGGQGDGYTF. The CDR3 DNA follows: TGTGCCAGCAGCGTCGGGGGACAGGGCGATGGCTACACCTTC.

The V and J genes are TRBV10-3 and TRBJ2-1, with a weak D call TRBD1 (6 bases). CDR3 size: 15 residues. CDR1 and CDR2 (germline): ENHRY, SYGVKD. The germline V and J ends were trimmed by 3 bases and 0 bases, with 9 bases remaining between them. CDR3 sequence (DNA): TGTGCCATCAGTGATACAGGGAGCTCCTACAATGAGCAGTTCTTC. Translation: CAISDTGSSYNEQFF.

This clone was seen a handful of times. The chain combines TRBV21-1 with TRBJ2-2; the table's D call, TRBD1, has no DNA check behind it. TRBV21-1 is shown as a pseudogene. This CDR3 comprises 12 residues. The CDR3 DNA reads as TGTGCCAGCAGCACCCAGACCGGGGAGCTGTTTTTT. Translation: CASSTQTGELFF.

This chain joins TRBV5-1 and TRBJ1-4, with D tentatively TRBD1 (5 bases). The CDR3 extends over 16 amino acids. Trimming removed 2 bases from V and 2 bases from J, with 13 bases in between. Germline assignment: CDR1 SGHRS and CDR2 YFSETQ. CDR3 in DNA: TGCGCCAGCAGCTTCTTATTCTCAGGGACTAATGAAAAACTGTTTTTT. Translated: CASSFLFSGTNEKLFF.

The chain couples TRBV18 to TRBJ2-6; tentatively, D is TRBD1 (6 bases). The V gene lost 9 bases and the J gene lost 1 base, with 13 bases spanning the gap. The CDR3 contains 15 residues. From germline, CDR1 is KGHSH and CDR2 LQKENI. CDR3 residues: CASGDTPSGANVLTF. In DNA form, the CDR3 reads TGTGCCAGTGGGGACACGCCGTCTGGGGCCAACGTCCTGACTTTC. Combining the CDR3 with reference TRBV18 and TRBJ2-6 gives the whole variable domain NAGVMQNPRHLVRRRGQEARLRCSPMKGHSHVYWYRQLPEEGLKFMVYLQKENIIDESGMPKERFSAEFPKEGPSILRIQQVVRGDSAAYFCASGDTPSGANVLTFGAGSRLTVL.

The genes are TRBV6-6 and TRBJ1-2; TRBD1 matches 7 bases. Trimming at V came to 2 bases and at J to 12 bases, leaving 18 bases not matched to a gene. The germline V gene has CDR1 MNHNY and CDR2 SVGAGI (reference sequence). The CDR3 loop spans 16 amino acids. CDR3 loop: CASSYSFSSGGPVHTF. The CDR3 DNA is TGTGCCAGCAGTTACAGTTTTTCGTCAGGGGGGCCGGTACACACCTTC.